The 3 T cell receptor beta chains given below trace back to one sample, sequenced in a study of blood T cell repertoires in COVID-19. Assay: immunoSEQ multiplex PCR; the TCRdb copy retains only in-frame clones and omits some. The table has under 200,000 clones, more than 85% seen once. Sequencing used peripheral blood. Receptors were obtained from a man between 60 and 75 years old with COVID-19, enrolled during active disease.

Only one count was recorded for this clone. The chain couples TRBV6-5 to TRBJ2-3; maybe TRBD2 (5 bases). Germline V gene sequence: CDR1 MNHEY, CDR2 SVGAGI. Trimming shortened V by 2 bases and J by 0 bases, and 12 bases separated the two germline ends. This CDR3 contains 16 residues. The CDR3 spells CASSYTLGGSTDTQYF. The CDR3 coding sequence is TGTGCCAGCAGTTACACCCTGGGCGGGAGCACAGATACGCAGTATTTT.

The chain joins TRBV24-1 to TRBJ1-6, with TRBD1 as a possible D gene (6 bases). V was shortened by 2 bases and J by 6 bases, with 10 bases between the two germline ends. The germline CDR1 and CDR2 sequences are KGHDR and SFDVKD. This CDR3 comprises 15 residues. CDR3 sequence: CATSDSRGGNSPLHF. The DNA of the CDR3 is TGTGCCACCAGTGATTCCAGGGGTGGTAATTCACCCCTCCACTTT.

The V gene is TRBV19, the J gene TRBJ2-3; TRBD1 agrees at 10 bases. CDR1 LNHDA and CDR2 SQIVND come from the germline V gene (reference sequence). The length of the CDR3 is 15 residues. V lost 5 bases, J lost 5 bases, and 7 bases stayed unmatched. The CDR3 DNA reads TGTGCCAGTAGTCCGGGACAGGGGATAGGAGATACGCAGTATTTT. It is translated as CASSPGQGIGDTQYF.